What follows describes a single T cell receptor (beta chain). Its antigen specificity is not known. Per-base qualities were not stored, and no clone one base away is much larger. The entry originates in a study of OX40 agonist ivuxolimab in advanced cancers. Describing the broader study: The costimulatory receptor OX40 (CD134) was targeted by ivuxolimab, a fully human IgG2 agonistic monoclonal antibody. Intravenous ivuxolimab was administered to patients every 2 weeks at six dose levels: 0.01, 0.1, 0.3, 1.5, 3 and 10 mg/kg. Among the approximately 54 dose-escalation patients, approximately 20 had hepatocellular carcinoma, 15 or so melanoma, 9 renal cell carcinoma and 9 head and neck cancer. A male proportion of about 79% and a mean age of approximately 55 years, ranging from roughly 23 to 79, were recorded for the dose-escalation cohort. Patients were allowed to have had prior anti-PD-1, anti-PD-L1 or anti-CTLA-4 therapy, and approximately 40% of the dose-escalation patients had been treated with checkpoint inhibitors. Partial responses were achieved by three dose-escalation patients, of whom one had hepatocellular carcinoma and two had cutaneous melanoma. The point of sequencing TCRbeta in the periphery was to test whether ivuxolimab changed TCR sequence diversity and drove clonal T-cell expansion. The paper covers the monotherapy dose-escalation part of the phase I ivuxolimab trial, which included N = 52 patients.

The CDR3, from cysteine to phenylalanine, totals 16 residues. Of all the DNA, just the CDR3 is kept, 48 bases in frame from base 1. V has 10 bases trimmed and J has 6 bases trimmed; junction bases matching no gene number 14. CDR1 and CDR2 (LNHDA, SQIVND) derive from the germline V gene (reference sequence). The study at large found these results: Which antigens the clonally expanded peripheral T cells were specific for was not determined. On average, CD8+ T cells showed more expanded clones than CD4+ T cells after ivuxolimab. In partial responders in the 0.1-3.0 mg/kg groups, normalized peripheral clonal expansion was found to be among the lowest, especially among CD8+ T cells. Clonal expansion of both CD4+ and CD8+ blood T cells was observed from baseline to week 6 at doses 0.1 to 3.0 mg/kg. Low levels of normalized T-cell clonal expansion were also seen in some patients who did not respond.

The trial excluded patients who had a history of autoimmune disease or who were on systemic immunosuppression. Peripheral blood for TCR sequencing was collected from all dose cohorts at baseline, on cycle 4 day 1, and on cycle 7 day 1. Samples came from an open-label, multicenter, first-in-human phase I dose-escalation trial of ivuxolimab. The trial enrolled adults with locally advanced or metastatic head and neck squamous cell, hepatocellular, melanoma or renal cell carcinoma. Before TCR sequencing, CD4+ T cells and CD8+ T cells from peripheral blood were sorted into separate populations. Genomic DNA was extracted from sorted cells for sequencing of the TCRbeta CDR3 region. The immunoSEQ Assay was used to sequence the TCRbeta CDR3 regions. The clones in this table, taken by TCRdb from immuneACCESS, are in-frame only. Not every clone is retained; where verified, under half of the shortfall comes from an unresolved V gene, and the cause of the rest is unknown. Recorded for this sample are 35,000 to 50,000 clones; roughly 90% of them occurred a single time. The ten largest clones represent around 1.1% of the sample.

The clonotype was recovered from an adult with an advanced solid tumor such as melanoma, head and neck, liver or kidney cancer. The chain links TRBV19 with TRBJ2-7, with 14 bases in between that match TRBD2. Source: CD4+ or CD8+ T cells sorted from blood, taken in a trial of the OX40 agonist ivuxolimab. The nucleotide sequence is given as TGTGCCACTTCCTCGCTAAGACTAGCGGGAGGGGGCGAGCAGTACTTC. This translates into CATSSLRLAGGGEQYF.